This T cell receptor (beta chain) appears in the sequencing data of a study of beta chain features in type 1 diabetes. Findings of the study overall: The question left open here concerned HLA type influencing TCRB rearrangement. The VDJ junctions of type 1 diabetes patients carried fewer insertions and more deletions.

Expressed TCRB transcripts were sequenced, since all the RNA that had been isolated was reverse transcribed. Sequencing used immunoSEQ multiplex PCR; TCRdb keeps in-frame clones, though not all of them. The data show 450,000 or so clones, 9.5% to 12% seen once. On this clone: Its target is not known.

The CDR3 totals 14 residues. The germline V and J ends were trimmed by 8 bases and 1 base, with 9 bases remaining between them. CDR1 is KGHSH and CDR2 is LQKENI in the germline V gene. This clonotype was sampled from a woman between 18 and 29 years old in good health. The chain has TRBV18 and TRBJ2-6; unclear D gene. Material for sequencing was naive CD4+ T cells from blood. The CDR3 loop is CASDARSGANVLTF. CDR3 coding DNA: TGTGCCAGCGACGCCCGGTCTGGGGCCAACGTCCTGACTTTC.